This T cell receptor (beta chain) came from a study of beta chain features in type 1 diabetes. Study-level results: Moderately but significantly shorter TCRB CDR3s were found in Type 1 diabetes patients in all four CD4+ subsets.

Germline V gene data show CDR1 as ENHRY and CDR2 as SYGVKD. The V end was cut by 8 bases, the J end by 7 bases, with 20 bases between. The CDR3 contains 14 residues. As for this clone: The antigen remains unidentified.

Reverse transcribing all isolated RNA meant expressed TCRB transcripts were sequenced. Sequencing used immunoSEQ multiplex PCR; TCRdb keeps in-frame clones, though not all of them. Of more than 250,000 clones listed, around 15% are singletons. This chain connects TRBV10-3 to TRBJ1-1; D might be TRBD1 (6 bases). This clonotype originated in a man younger than 40 with type 1 diabetes. The sample taken for sequencing was naive CD4+ T cells from blood. The CDR3 spells CAIGEIGGQDEAFF. CDR3 nucleotide sequence: TGTGCCATCGGGGAAATCGGGGGGCAAGATGAAGCTTTCTTT.